The rows below give T cell receptor beta chains drawn from one sample of a study of cytomegalovirus exposure and HLA in healthy donors. Here immunoSEQ multiplex PCR was the method, and the copy in TCRdb shows in-frame clones only, minus some. Its listing shows roughly 120,000 clones. Sequencing used PBMCs. The receptors were gathered from a man aged 18 to 30 in good health and CMV-seronegative. The CDR3 runs from the conserved cysteine through the conserved F or W. The order of the fields is V gene, D gene, J gene, CDR3 protein, CDR3 DNA. D genes are given only for firm matches.

v_gene: TRBV27
d_gene: -
j_gene: TRBJ2-5
CDR3aa: CASTPGGQTQETQYF
CDR3nt: TGTGCCAGCACCCCCGGAGGGCAGACACAAGAGACCCAGTACTTC

v_gene: TRBV15
d_gene: TRBD1
j_gene: TRBJ2-7
CDR3aa: CATSRARGTGASEQYF
CDR3nt: TGTGCCACCAGCAGAGCCCGCGGGACAGGGGCCTCCGAGCAGTACTTC

v_gene: TRBV6-5
d_gene: TRBD1
j_gene: TRBJ2-7
CDR3aa: CASSPDRVAYEQYF
CDR3nt: TGTGCCAGCAGTCCCGACAGGGTAGCCTACGAGCAGTACTTC

v_gene: TRBV5-4
d_gene: -
j_gene: TRBJ1-2
CDR3aa: CASSPRGGNYGYTF
CDR3nt: TGTGCCAGCAGCCCCCGGGGGGGAAACTATGGCTACACCTTC

v_gene: TRBV2
d_gene: -
j_gene: TRBJ2-4
CDR3aa: CASSERGSWNIQYF
CDR3nt: TGTGCCAGCAGTGAGAGGGGGTCCTGGAACATTCAGTACTTC

v_gene: TRBV7-2
d_gene: TRBD2
j_gene: TRBJ2-1
CDR3aa: CASSFLADSYNEQFF
CDR3nt: TGTGCCAGCAGCTTTCTAGCGGACTCCTACAATGAGCAGTTCTTC

v_gene: TRBV2
d_gene: -
j_gene: TRBJ1-5
CDR3aa: CASSVDTGGPQHF
CDR3nt: TGTGCCAGCAGTGTGGACACAGGTGGGCCCCAGCATTTT

v_gene: TRBV6-1
d_gene: -
j_gene: TRBJ1-5
CDR3aa: CASSEGGGQPQHF
CDR3nt: TGTGCCAGCAGTGAAGGGGGCGGACAGCCCCAGCATTTT

v_gene: TRBV6-5
d_gene: -
j_gene: TRBJ1-5
CDR3aa: CASGGGHNQPQHF
CDR3nt: TGTGCCAGTGGGGGGGGCCACAATCAGCCCCAGCATTTT

v_gene: TRBV5-4
d_gene: -
j_gene: TRBJ2-7
CDR3aa: CASSNSRPGSYEQYF
CDR3nt: TGTGCCAGCAGCAATTCGCGGCCTGGCTCCTACGAGCAGTACTTC

v_gene: TRBV28
d_gene: -
j_gene: TRBJ1-5
CDR3aa: CASSFAGSNQPQHF
CDR3nt: TGTGCCAGCAGTTTTGCCGGTAGCAATCAGCCCCAGCATTTT

v_gene: TRBV28
d_gene: TRBD2
j_gene: TRBJ2-5
CDR3aa: CASSGHLLAAYQETQYF
CDR3nt: TGTGCCAGCAGCGGGCACTTACTAGCGGCGTACCAAGAGACCCAGTACTTC

v_gene: TRBV10-3
d_gene: -
j_gene: TRBJ2-7
CDR3aa: CAISDGQTYEQYF
CDR3nt: TGTGCCATCAGTGATGGGCAGACCTACGAGCAGTACTTC

v_gene: TRBV6-1
d_gene: -
j_gene: TRBJ2-6
CDR3aa: CASSGTTVSGANVLTF
CDR3nt: TGTGCCAGCAGTGGGACGACAGTCTCTGGGGCCAACGTCCTGACTTTC

v_gene: TRBV4-1
d_gene: TRBD2
j_gene: TRBJ2-5
CDR3aa: CASSQRTGGETQYF
CDR3nt: TGCGCCAGCAGCCAACGGACGGGAGGTGAGACCCAGTACTTC

v_gene: TRBV4-1
d_gene: -
j_gene: TRBJ2-7
CDR3aa: CASSQLVAPTYEQYF
CDR3nt: TGCGCCAGCAGCCAGCTAGTAGCTCCTACCTACGAGCAGTACTTC

v_gene: TRBV7-9
d_gene: -
j_gene: TRBJ2-7
CDR3aa: CASSRVGGAYEQYF
CDR3nt: TGTGCCAGCAGCCGGGTAGGAGGGGCCTACGAGCAGTACTTC

v_gene: TRBV29-1
d_gene: TRBD2
j_gene: TRBJ2-3
CDR3aa: CSVRAGGPSDTQYF
CDR3nt: TGCAGCGTTAGAGCGGGGGGGCCCTCAGATACGCAGTATTTT

v_gene: TRBV10-3
d_gene: -
j_gene: TRBJ1-2
CDR3aa: CAIRGAGYGYTF
CDR3nt: TGTGCCATCAGAGGGGCAGGGTATGGCTACACCTTC

v_gene: TRBV5-1
d_gene: TRBD2
j_gene: TRBJ2-1
CDR3aa: CASSLTLAGGNNEQFF
CDR3nt: TGCGCCAGCAGCCTGACATTAGCGGGGGGTAACAATGAGCAGTTCTTC

v_gene: TRBV5-4
d_gene: TRBD2
j_gene: TRBJ2-7
CDR3aa: CASSLPSGGAYEQYF
CDR3nt: TGTGCCAGCAGCTTGCCTAGCGGGGGGGCCTACGAGCAGTACTTC

v_gene: TRBV29-1
d_gene: TRBD1
j_gene: TRBJ2-1
CDR3aa: CSVTGGENEQFF
CDR3nt: TGCAGCGTGACAGGGGGCGAGAATGAGCAGTTCTTC

v_gene: TRBV7-8
d_gene: -
j_gene: TRBJ1-1
CDR3aa: CASSLGHGNTEAFF
CDR3nt: TGTGCCAGCAGCTTAGGTCACGGGAACACTGAAGCTTTCTTT

v_gene: TRBV6-1
d_gene: -
j_gene: TRBJ2-7
CDR3aa: CASDSYEQYF
CDR3nt: TGTGCCAGCGACAGCTACGAGCAGTACTTC

v_gene: TRBV30
d_gene: TRBD1
j_gene: TRBJ2-5
CDR3aa: CAWSVKMTGVRQETQYF
CDR3nt: TGTGCCTGGAGTGTGAAAATGACAGGGGTGAGACAAGAGACCCAGTACTTC

v_gene: TRBV5-1
d_gene: TRBD1
j_gene: TRBJ1-4
CDR3aa: CASSLQMGQGLEKLFF
CDR3nt: TGCGCCAGCAGCTTACAGATGGGACAGGGTCTGGAAAAACTGTTTTTT

v_gene: TRBV28
d_gene: -
j_gene: TRBJ1-1
CDR3aa: CASSSGLNTEAFF
CDR3nt: TGTGCCAGCAGTTCAGGGCTGAACACTGAAGCTTTCTTT

v_gene: TRBV18
d_gene: TRBD2
j_gene: TRBJ2-1
CDR3aa: CASSLGTSAVNEQFF
CDR3nt: TGTGCCAGCTCACTAGGGACTAGCGCGGTCAATGAGCAGTTCTTC

v_gene: TRBV15
d_gene: -
j_gene: TRBJ1-5
CDR3aa: CATSTREGNQPQHF
CDR3nt: TGTGCCACCAGTACTAGGGAGGGCAATCAGCCCCAGCATTTT

v_gene: TRBV7-9
d_gene: TRBD1
j_gene: TRBJ2-3
CDR3aa: CASSPDRGPDTQYF
CDR3nt: TGTGCCAGCAGCCCAGACAGGGGGCCCGATACGCAGTATTTT

v_gene: TRBV4-2
d_gene: TRBD1
j_gene: TRBJ2-1
CDR3aa: CASSQFSDRGQNEQFF
CDR3nt: TGTGCCAGCAGCCAGTTCTCGGACAGGGGGCAGAATGAGCAGTTCTTC

v_gene: TRBV11-2
d_gene: -
j_gene: TRBJ2-3
CDR3aa: CASSRTNGVTDTQYF
CDR3nt: TGTGCCAGCAGCAGAACGAACGGGGTCACAGATACGCAGTATTTT

v_gene: TRBV11-3
d_gene: TRBD1
j_gene: TRBJ2-2
CDR3aa: CASSSLGQGTGELFF
CDR3nt: TGTGCCAGCAGCTCCTTGGGACAGGGTACCGGGGAGCTGTTTTTT

v_gene: TRBV6-5
d_gene: -
j_gene: TRBJ2-1
CDR3aa: CASSPTFAGGREQFF
CDR3nt: TGTGCCAGCAGTCCTACTTTTGCAGGGGGGAGGGAGCAGTTCTTC

v_gene: TRBV19
d_gene: TRBD1
j_gene: TRBJ2-6
CDR3aa: CASSRDSPSSGANVLTF
CDR3nt: TGTGCCAGTAGCCGGGACAGTCCCTCCTCTGGGGCCAACGTCCTGACTTTC

v_gene: TRBV7-8
d_gene: TRBD1
j_gene: TRBJ1-5
CDR3aa: CASSPDRGLGNQPQHF
CDR3nt: TGTGCCAGCAGCCCTGACAGGGGGCTGGGCAATCAGCCCCAGCATTTT

v_gene: TRBV9
d_gene: -
j_gene: TRBJ2-1
CDR3aa: CASSPPFIGQPDLFF
CDR3nt: TGTGCCAGCAGCCCACCATTCATTGGACAGCCAGATCTGTTCTTC

v_gene: TRBV27
d_gene: -
j_gene: TRBJ1-1
CDR3aa: CASSSGGNTEAFF
CDR3nt: TGTGCCAGCAGTTCTGGGGGCAACACTGAAGCTTTCTTT

v_gene: TRBV15
d_gene: TRBD1
j_gene: TRBJ2-7
CDR3aa: CATSISRGLEQYF
CDR3nt: TGTGCCACCAGCATAAGTAGGGGGCTCGAGCAGTACTTC

v_gene: TRBV28
d_gene: -
j_gene: TRBJ2-2
CDR3aa: CASSILVGELFF
CDR3nt: TGTGCCAGCAGTATCCTAGTTGGGGAGCTGTTTTTT

v_gene: TRBV4-1
d_gene: -
j_gene: TRBJ1-2
CDR3aa: CASSQGAGRYGYTF
CDR3nt: TGCGCCAGCAGCCAAGGGGCAGGTCGGTATGGCTACACCTTC

v_gene: TRBV27
d_gene: TRBD2
j_gene: TRBJ2-7
CDR3aa: CASSLGAGGRGEQYF
CDR3nt: TGTGCCAGCAGTTTAGGGGCGGGAGGACGGGGCGAGCAGTACTTC

v_gene: TRBV18
d_gene: -
j_gene: TRBJ1-3
CDR3aa: CASSPTGSGNTIYF
CDR3nt: TGTGCCAGCTCACCGACAGGATCTGGAAACACCATATATTTT

v_gene: TRBV13
d_gene: -
j_gene: TRBJ2-6
CDR3aa: CASSPQVSGANVLTF
CDR3nt: TGTGCCAGCAGCCCACAGGTATCTGGGGCCAACGTCCTGACTTTC

v_gene: TRBV19
d_gene: -
j_gene: TRBJ2-5
CDR3aa: CASSTFRGGDETQYF
CDR3nt: TGTGCCAGTAGTACTTTCCGCGGGGGCGATGAGACCCAGTACTTC

v_gene: TRBV14
d_gene: TRBD2
j_gene: TRBJ2-7
CDR3aa: CASSQVGGMRAAYEQYF
CDR3nt: TGTGCCAGCAGCCAAGTGGGGGGGATGAGGGCAGCCTACGAGCAGTACTTC

v_gene: TRBV6-1
d_gene: -
j_gene: TRBJ1-2
CDR3aa: CASSESSGVANYGYTF
CDR3nt: TGTGCCAGCAGTGAATCTTCAGGGGTGGCCAACTATGGCTACACCTTC

v_gene: TRBV9
d_gene: TRBD1
j_gene: TRBJ1-2
CDR3aa: CASSVDRGYGYTF
CDR3nt: TGTGCCAGCAGCGTAGACAGGGGCTATGGCTACACCTTC

v_gene: TRBV19
d_gene: -
j_gene: TRBJ2-7
CDR3aa: CASAADYEQYF
CDR3nt: TGTGCCAGTGCGGCGGACTACGAGCAGTACTTC

v_gene: TRBV18
d_gene: -
j_gene: TRBJ1-4
CDR3aa: CASSITTNEKLFF
CDR3nt: TGTGCCAGCTCAATTACAACTAATGAAAAACTGTTTTTT

v_gene: TRBV19
d_gene: TRBD1
j_gene: TRBJ1-2
CDR3aa: CASGGTDRELDGYTF
CDR3nt: TGTGCCAGTGGGGGGACCGACAGGGAATTAGATGGCTACACCTTC

v_gene: TRBV28
d_gene: TRBD1
j_gene: TRBJ1-5
CDR3aa: CASTLGDSRSAQHF
CDR3nt: TGTGCCAGCACCTTGGGGGACAGCCGTTCGGCCCAGCATTTT

v_gene: TRBV5-6
d_gene: -
j_gene: TRBJ2-6
CDR3aa: CASSLAGDGANVLTF
CDR3nt: TGTGCCAGCAGCTTGGCAGGGGATGGGGCCAACGTCCTGACTTTC

v_gene: TRBV9
d_gene: -
j_gene: TRBJ2-3
CDR3aa: CASSVSVRAGTDTQYF
CDR3nt: TGTGCCAGCAGCGTGTCGGTTCGGGCAGGGACAGATACGCAGTATTTT

v_gene: TRBV7-9
d_gene: -
j_gene: TRBJ1-3
CDR3aa: CASSLAGPSGNTIYF
CDR3nt: TGTGCCAGCAGCTTAGCCGGTCCGTCTGGAAACACCATATATTTT

v_gene: TRBV5-1
d_gene: -
j_gene: TRBJ2-2
CDR3aa: CASSFRGGWNTGELFF
CDR3nt: TGCGCCAGCAGCTTCAGGGGAGGGTGGAACACCGGGGAGCTGTTTTTT